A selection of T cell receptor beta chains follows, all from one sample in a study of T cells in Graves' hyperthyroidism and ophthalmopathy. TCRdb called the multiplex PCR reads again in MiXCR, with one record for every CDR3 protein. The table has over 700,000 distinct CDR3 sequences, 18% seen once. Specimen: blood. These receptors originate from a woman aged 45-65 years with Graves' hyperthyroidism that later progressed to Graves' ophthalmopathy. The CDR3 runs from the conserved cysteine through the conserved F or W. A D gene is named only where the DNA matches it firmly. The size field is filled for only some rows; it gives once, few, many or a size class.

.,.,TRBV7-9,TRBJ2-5,TGTGCCAGCAGCGCTGTGGGCGGGGGCAAACAAGAGACCCAGTACTTC,CASSAVGGGKQETQYF
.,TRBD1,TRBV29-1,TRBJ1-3,TGCAGCGTTACAGGGGAGTATGGAAACACCATATATTTT,CSVTGEYGNTIYF
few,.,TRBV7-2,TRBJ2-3,TGTGCCAGCAGCTTAGATAGCCTAGCGAAGCACACAGATACGCAGTATTTT,CASSLDSLAKHTDTQYF
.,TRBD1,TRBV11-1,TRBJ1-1,TGTGCCAGCAGCTTGGGGACAGGGGCGGTAGCTTTCTTT,CASSLGTGAVAFF
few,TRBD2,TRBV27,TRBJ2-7,TGTGCCAGCACCCCGGAGTTGGGACTAGTCGCCGAGCAGTACTTC,CASTPELGLVAEQYF
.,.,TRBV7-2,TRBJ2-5,TGTGCCAGCAGCTTGAGTTTAAGGCGGGGCCAGGGGGGGACCCAGTACTTC,CASSLSLRRGQGGTQYF
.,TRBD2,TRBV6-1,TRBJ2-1,TGTGCCAGCAGTGGTCCGGGGGGAATAGCCAATGAGCAGTTCTTC,CASSGPGGIANEQFF
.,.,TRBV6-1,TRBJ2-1,TGTGCCGCAGGGGTTAGCTCCTACAATGAGCAGTTCTTC,CAAGVSSYNEQFF
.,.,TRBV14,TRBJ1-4,TGTGCCAGCAGCCAAGAAGTGGGACGGAATGAAAAACTGTTTTTT,CASSQEVGRNEKLFF
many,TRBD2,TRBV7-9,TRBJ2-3,TGTGCCAGCAGCAACACCGGGAGGGTGGCGGATACGCAGTATTTT,CASSNTGRVADTQYF
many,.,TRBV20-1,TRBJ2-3,TGCAGTGCGACCCGGACAGCTCGTACAGATACGCAGTATTTT,CSATRTARTDTQYF
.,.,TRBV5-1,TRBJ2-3,TGCGCCAGCACCCTAGAGAACACAGATACGCAGTATTTT,CASTLENTDTQYF
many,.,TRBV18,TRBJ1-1,TGTGCCAGCTCCCTCGGGTGGGGGAACACTGAAGCTTTCTTT,CASSLGWGNTEAFF